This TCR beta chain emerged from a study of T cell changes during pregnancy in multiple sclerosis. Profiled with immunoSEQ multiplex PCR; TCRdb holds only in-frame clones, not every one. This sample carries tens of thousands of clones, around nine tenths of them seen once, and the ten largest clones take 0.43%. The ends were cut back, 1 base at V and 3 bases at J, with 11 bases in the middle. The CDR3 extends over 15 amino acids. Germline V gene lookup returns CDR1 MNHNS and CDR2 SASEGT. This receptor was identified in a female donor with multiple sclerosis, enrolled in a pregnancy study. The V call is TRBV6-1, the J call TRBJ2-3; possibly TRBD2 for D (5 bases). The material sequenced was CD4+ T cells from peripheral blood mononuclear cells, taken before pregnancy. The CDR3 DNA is TGTGCCAGCAGTGAAGTAAATCGGGGAACAGATACGCAGTATTTT. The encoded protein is CASSEVNRGTDTQYF.